The present T cell receptor (beta chain) was sequenced within a study of cytomegalovirus exposure and HLA in healthy donors. Comments on this clone: Its specificity is not known.

Study-wide findings and caveats: Cytomegalovirus association was listed for approximately 160 TCR beta chains. The later analysis indicated that the majority of CMV-associated TCR beta chains appeared HLA-restricted. In vitro data verified a few CMV-associated chains as specific for CMV antigens.

PCR amplification relied on 60 Vbeta primers (plus 13 Jbeta primers). The method was immunoSEQ multiplex PCR; TCRdb's version includes in-frame clones alone and lacks a portion of them. The sample lists 150,000 to 200,000 clones; around 80% were seen once. CDR3 length: 17 residues. Germline V gene lookup returns CDR1 SGHNT and CDR2 YYREEE (reference sequence). Trimming pared 4 bases from V and 0 bases from J, leaving 19 bases between. The sample was PBMCs. The receptor was derived from a young man in good health and CMV-seronegative. The V call is TRBV5-4, the J call TRBJ1-1; D unresolved. The CDR3 spells CASSPGRSGRMNTEAFF. DNA of the CDR3: TGTGCCAGCAGCCCGGGAAGGTCAGGCAGGATGAACACTGAAGCTTTCTTT.